This T cell receptor (beta chain) comes out of a study of blood T cell repertoires in COVID-19 (dated by TCRdb to about 2020). Regarding the study in general: Samples from collaborators originated in the United States, Italy and Spain and spanned both the acute and convalescent phases of COVID-19. The material from the prospective study consisted of cDNA or gDNA derived from T cells, B-cell-depleted T cells, or PBMCs. The dataset comprised deeply sampled blood TCRbeta repertoires from subjects exposed to, actively infected with, or recovered from COVID-19. A freely available public database, intended as a resource for researchers studying the immune response to SARS-CoV-2, is where the repertoires were released. Samples came from the ongoing ImmuneRACE study (first 160 participants) plus 1,254 subjects from 6 global collaborators. A de-identified subject ID, COVID-19 status, age in years and sex were almost always included in the sample metadata. HLA class I and class II types, where available, came from metadata supplied by the sample provider rather than from assay-based typing. Study-wide conclusions, independent of this receptor: The amount of clinical and demographic metadata varied by source and participant and was provided uncurated.

As concerns this clone: Its antigen has not been determined. No clone much larger than this one lies a single base away; base qualities are absent.

In the prospective study, participants were 18 to 89 years old, resided in around 25 geographic areas of the United States, and were enrolled through a virtual design. In the prospective study, participants were assigned to cohorts based on the clinical history participants reported in a screening survey and a study questionnaire. Recovered participants in ImmuneRACE Cohort 3 were defined by two consecutive negative NP/OP PCR tests, clearance by a healthcare professional, or resolution of symptoms. In the prospective study, mobile phlebotomists collected whole blood, serum and a nasopharyngeal or oropharyngeal swab from each participant. Over a roughly 2-month period, participants in the prospective study had the option of providing additional blood draws and questionnaires. Prospective study blood samples were shipped either frozen or at room temperature before DNA extraction. Unmatched junction bases come to 14, with V trimmed by 2 bases and J by 10 bases. Sequences LNHNV (CDR1) and YYDKDF (CDR2) are obtained from the germline V gene (reference sequence). From its cysteine to its phenylalanine, the CDR3 spans 17 amino acids. Solely the CDR3 DNA is kept, with 51 bases framed from the first base.

TCRbeta CDR3 regions were amplified from genomic DNA using the immunoSEQ Assay, a bias-controlled multiplex PCR. Per the original workflow: The number of nucleated cells in each sample was estimated from the amplification of reference gene primers within the assay. To quantify the absolute abundance of each unique TCRbeta CDR3 rearrangement, sequence reads were collapsed and filtered. For each sample, productive Simpson clonality was calculated by taking the square root of Simpson's diversity index across productive rearrangements. TCRdb mirrors the immuneACCESS table, restricted to in-frame sequences. Some clones are absent from its copies; in checked studies, under half trace to an unresolved V gene, and the reason for the others is unknown. V and J calls and clone size are copied from that table; D and trimming were computed from the DNA. For this sample the table gives about 250,000 clones, of which around 87% were detected only once. Roughly 1.6% of the sample is in the top ten clones.

This receptor was taken from a woman between 50 and 59 years old who had recovered from COVID-19. The sample taken for sequencing was PBMCs or T cells enriched from blood (not recorded which). The chain employs TRBV15 and TRBJ2-1, with TRBD2 identical over 10 junction bases. The CDR3 is CATSRFTSGESPPEQFF. The DNA sequence reads TGTGCCACCAGCAGATTTACTAGCGGGGAAAGCCCCCCCGAGCAGTTCTTC.